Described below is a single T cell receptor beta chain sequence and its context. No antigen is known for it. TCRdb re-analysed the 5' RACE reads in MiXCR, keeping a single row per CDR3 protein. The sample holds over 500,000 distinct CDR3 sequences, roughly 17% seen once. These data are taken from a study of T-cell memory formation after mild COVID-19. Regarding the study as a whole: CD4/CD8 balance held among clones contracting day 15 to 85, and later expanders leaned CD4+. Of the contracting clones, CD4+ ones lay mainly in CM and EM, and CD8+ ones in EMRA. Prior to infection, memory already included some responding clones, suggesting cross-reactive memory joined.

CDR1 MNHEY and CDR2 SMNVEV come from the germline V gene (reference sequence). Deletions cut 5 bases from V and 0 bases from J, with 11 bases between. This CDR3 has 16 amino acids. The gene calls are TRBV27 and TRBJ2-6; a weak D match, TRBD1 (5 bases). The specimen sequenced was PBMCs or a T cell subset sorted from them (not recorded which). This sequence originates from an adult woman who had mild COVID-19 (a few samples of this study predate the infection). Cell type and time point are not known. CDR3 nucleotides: TGTGCCAGCAGTCAAACAGGTCCCTCTGGGGCCAACGTCCTGACTTTC. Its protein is CASSQTGPSGANVLTF.